The entry below gives a single T cell receptor (beta chain) sequence along with its context. Its matching antigen is unknown. This specimen belongs to a study of shared clonotypes between healthy human individuals. Broader study findings: Compared with memory subsets, naive subsets generally had larger estimated richness.

CDR3 length: 15 amino acids. Trimming stripped 4 bases from V and 4 bases from J, with 16 bases between. Germline V gene data show CDR1 as SGHVS and CDR2 as FNYEAQ. Every contributor of samples was a Caucasian grown-up residing in Nashville, Tennessee. Genomic DNA per cell subset filled all wells of several immunoSEQ plates. Libraries were prepared by immunoSEQ multiplex PCR; TCRdb keeps only in-frame clonotypes and omits some of them. The sample lists roughly 530,000 clones; 90% to 96% were seen once. The J gene is TRBJ1-1, the V gene TRBV7-6; D is ambiguous. The material sequenced was naive CD4+ T cells sorted from blood. Regarding subset: CD45RA+ positively selected. This clonotype was obtained from a woman in her twenties or thirties in good health. In DNA, the CDR3 is TGTGCCAGCAGCTCCGGACCACCGGCGGGCACTGAAGCTTTCTTT. This codes for CASSSGPPAGTEAFF.